A single sample is the source of the 2 T cell receptor beta chains below, sequenced in a study of blood T cell repertoires in COVID-19. Generated by immunoSEQ multiplex PCR, the TCRdb table keeps only in-frame clones and is missing some. The table includes 100,000 or so clones, roughly 79% detected once. Sequencing was performed on peripheral blood. These TCRs come from a woman in her seventies with acute or convalescent COVID-19.

Only a few counts were recorded for this clone. The genes are TRBV28 and TRBJ1-2; D remains unclear. The CDR3 has 13 amino acids. Germline V CDR1 and CDR2: MDHEN, SYDVKM. Deletions cut 7 bases from V and 0 bases from J, with 9 bases between. CDR3 loop: CASIPGTNYGYTF. The DNA for the CDR3 is TGTGCCAGCATTCCCGGGACTAACTATGGCTACACCTTC.

V and J are TRBV5-8 and TRBJ2-7; D may be TRBD1 (5 bases). The CDR3 totals 13 residues. The V end lost 7 bases, the J end lost 0 bases, and 11 bases lay between the germline ends. In germline, CDR1 is SGHTS, CDR2 YDEGEE. CDR3 DNA: TGTGCCAGCGGGAAAAGGGGCTCCTACGAGCAGTACTTC. Amino acid sequence: CASGKRGSYEQYF.